Shown below are 20 T cell receptor beta chains from a single sample sequenced in a study of lymphopenia after photon versus proton radiotherapy. The data were produced by immunoSEQ multiplex PCR, yet TCRdb's version contains in-frame clones alone and is incomplete. Of approximately 22,000 clones listed, nearly 85% are singletons. Specimen: peripheral blood, collected from a patient treated with proton-based radiotherapy. The receptors were gathered from a woman in her 70s with pancreatic cancer.

The chain has TRBV7-2 and TRBJ2-1; TRBD2 aligns across 7 bases. The CDR3 has 16 amino acids. The trim removed 6 bases at V and 0 bases at J, leaving 8 bases unmatched. The germline CDR1 and CDR2 sequences are SGHTA and FQGNSA. DNA of the CDR3: TGTGCCAGCAGTTCCAGGGCTAGCGGCTCCTACAATGAGCAGTTCTTC. Translated, it gives CASSSRASGSYNEQFF.

The chain carries TRBV6-6 and TRBJ2-3; D ambiguous. The CDR3 has 15 residues. Germline V CDR1 and CDR2: MNHNY, SVGAGI (reference sequence). V gave up 2 bases and J gave up 1 base, with 10 bases separating them. The CDR3 DNA is TGTGCCAGCAGTTACGGAGTCAGCCGCACAGATACGCAGTATTTT. Translated: CASSYGVSRTDTQYF.

The J gene is TRBJ2-1, the V gene TRBV10-3; tentatively, D is TRBD2 (5 bases). CDR1 is ENHRY and CDR2 is SYGVKD in the germline V gene. Trimming removed 3 bases at V and 0 bases at J, with 18 bases between. The CDR3 length is 18 residues. The CDR3 DNA follows: TGTGCCATCAGTGAACCGGGAACGGGTGCGCTCTCCTACAATGAGCAGTTCTTC. Its protein is CAISEPGTGALSYNEQFF.

The chain recombines TRBV5-1 with TRBJ1-5, with D possibly matching TRBD1 (6 bases). The length of the CDR3 is 15 residues. Trimming took 0 bases from V and 0 from J, leaving 7 bases between them. Germline V gene sequence: CDR1 SGHRS, CDR2 YFSETQ. In nucleotides, the CDR3 is TGCGCCAGCAGCTTGGGGGGGGCTAGCAATCAGCCCCAGCATTTT. Protein sequence: CASSLGGASNQPQHF.

The chain recombines TRBV27 with TRBJ2-7; D remains ambiguous. CDR3 length equals 13 residues. CDR1 and CDR2 from the germline V gene are MNHEY and SMNVEV (reference sequence). V was trimmed by 3 bases and J by 0 bases, leaving 6 bases between them. This CDR3 is CASSLLNSYEQYF. CDR3 nucleotides: TGTGCCAGCAGTTTGCTGAACTCCTACGAGCAGTACTTC.

V and J are TRBV7-6 and TRBJ2-7, with D maybe TRBD2 (6 bases). The CDR3 is 13 residues long. The V and J ends lost 4 bases and 3 bases respectively, with 10 bases between them. Germline CDR1 is SGHVS and CDR2 is FNYEAQ. In nucleotides, the CDR3 is TGTGCCAGCAGCTCATTGACTAGCTACGAGCAGTACTTC. Translated: CASSSLTSYEQYF.

The table lists this clone with a count of one. This chain links TRBV4-2 with TRBJ1-5; TRBD1 matches 9 bases. With 1 base clipped from V and 5 bases from J, the junction kept 6 bases outside the gene matches. Germline V gene data show CDR1 as LGHNA and CDR2 as YNFKEQ. The CDR3 loop spans 16 amino acids. CDR3: CASSQVTGQGDQPQHF. In nucleotides, the CDR3 is TGTGCCAGCAGCCAAGTAACGGGACAGGGTGATCAGCCCCAGCATTTT.

This rearrangement joins TRBV7-3 to TRBJ1-1; D might be TRBD1 (5 bases). Trimming pared 6 bases from V and 1 base from J, leaving 12 bases between. The CDR3 has 14 residues. Germline V CDR1 and CDR2: SGHTA, FQGTGA. For the CDR3, the DNA is TGTGCCAGCAGAGCACAGGCTACGAACACTGAAGCTTTCTTT. Its protein product is CASRAQATNTEAFF.

The chain uses TRBV7-9 and TRBJ1-5; 8 nucleotides match TRBD1. Trimming took 5 bases from V and 6 from J; bases not matched to a gene: 12. This CDR3 is 16 amino acids long. Germline lookup yields CDR1 SEHNR and CDR2 FQNEAQ (reference sequence). The DNA of the CDR3 is TGTGCCAGCAGCCTAACCGGGACAGGCCTTGCTCAGCCCCAGCATTTT. It codes for CASSLTGTGLAQPQHF.

This clone has more than one count but fewer than ten. The rearrangement links TRBV2 to TRBJ2-6, with a tentative D call TRBD2 (6 bases). The V gene lost 6 bases and the J gene lost 2 bases, with 17 bases spanning the gap. Germline assignment: CDR1 SNHLY and CDR2 FYNNEI. The CDR3 sequence is 17 residues long. CDR3 coding DNA: TGTGCCAGCAGCGGGGGTGCAGGGCGGCCTGGGGCCAACGTCCTGACTTTC. Its translation is CASSGGAGRPGANVLTF.

This chain links TRBV28 with TRBJ2-7; D gene uncertain. The V end lost 6 bases, the J end lost 2 bases, and 14 bases lay between the germline ends. The germline gives CDR1 MDHEN, CDR2 SYDVKM. CDR3 length: 14 residues. CDR3 residues: CASRSSDGAYEQYF. CDR3 in DNA: TGTGCCAGCAGGTCGTCGGACGGAGCCTACGAGCAGTACTTC.

This sequence joins TRBV19 and TRBJ2-3; 7 bases match TRBD2. Per the germline V gene, CDR1 is LNHDA and CDR2 is SQIVND (reference sequence). V shed 7 bases and J 3 bases; nucleotides not matched to a gene: 10. The CDR3 totals 15 residues. The DNA of the CDR3 is TGTGCCAGTATACCTAGGGGAGGGGTGACAGATACGCAGTATTTT. This translates into CASIPRGGVTDTQYF.

In this sample, this clone turned up a few times. The V and J genes are TRBV7-9 and TRBJ1-4; no clear D. The V end lost 3 bases, the J end lost 6 bases, and 8 bases lay between the germline ends. CDR1 SEHNR and CDR2 FQNEAQ come from the germline V gene (reference sequence). The CDR3 consists of 13 residues. CDR3 protein: CASSFGRHEKLFF. DNA of the CDR3: TGTGCCAGCAGCTTCGGCCGACATGAAAAACTGTTTTTT.

Only a few counts were recorded for this clone. The chain links TRBV27 to TRBJ2-7; possible D gene TRBD2, 6 bases. CDR3 length: 17 amino acids. Trimming shortened V by 5 bases and J by 6 bases, and 26 bases separated the two germline ends. Looked up from germline, CDR1 is MNHEY and CDR2 is SMNVEV (reference sequence). The CDR3 here is CASSPSGGGSARGEQYF. The CDR3 DNA reads as TGTGCCAGCAGTCCTTCCGGGGGAGGTTCGGCGCGAGGCGAGCAGTACTTC.

The CDR3 region is CAWASGRGEQFF. The CDR3 nucleotides read TGTGCCTGGGCTAGCGGGAGAGGTGAGCAGTTCTTC. The chain is built from TRBV30 and TRBJ2-1; 10 nucleotides align to TRBD2. V dropped 5 bases and J dropped 9; count of bases not matched to a gene: 4. This CDR3 has 12 residues. Germline V gives CDR1 GTSNPN, CDR2 SVGIG (reference sequence).

This clone is medium-sized in the sample. The chain has TRBV19 and TRBJ2-1; perhaps TRBD1 as D (7 bases). The CDR3 length is 17 residues. V was pared by 6 bases and J by 8 bases, with 26 bases between. Germline-derived CDR1 and CDR2 are LNHDA and SQIVND (reference sequence). CDR3 sequence: CASRERGIGQGGDEQFF. CDR3 sequence (DNA): TGTGCCAGTAGAGAGAGGGGCATAGGGCAGGGGGGCGATGAGCAGTTCTTC.

The V call is TRBV19, the J call TRBJ1-2, with 9 bases that match TRBD1. Germline V gene lookup returns CDR1 LNHDA and CDR2 SQIVND (reference sequence). There are 15 residues in the CDR3. The V gene end was trimmed by 6 bases and the J gene end by 3 bases; junction bases not matched to a gene: 8. The CDR3 reads CASRYGQGIYYGYTF. CDR3 nucleotide sequence: TGTGCCAGTAGATATGGACAGGGGATTTACTATGGCTACACCTTC.

This clone came up once. Written as DNA, the CDR3 is TGTGCCAGCTGGAGTACGTTTGTCACAGAGACCCAGTACTTC. Residues: CASWSTFVTETQYF. The chain combines TRBV6-6 with TRBJ2-5; D is unresolved. CDR3 length equals 14 residues. The V end lost 8 bases, the J end lost 4 bases, and 17 bases lay between the germline ends. Germline CDR1 reads MNHNY; CDR2 reads SVGAGI (reference sequence).

The genes are TRBV30 and TRBJ2-1; tentative D call: TRBD2 (5 bases). Germline assignment: CDR1 GTSNPN and CDR2 SVGIG (reference sequence). The CDR3 totals 16 residues. V was trimmed by 0 bases and J by 3 bases, leaving 15 bases between them. The CDR3 loop is CAWSVGVAAGYNEQFF. The DNA of the CDR3 is TGTGCCTGGAGTGTCGGGGTAGCTGCCGGCTACAATGAGCAGTTCTTC.

The V call is TRBV5-1, the J call TRBJ2-5; TRBD1 is a possible D gene (6 bases). The V gene lost 4 bases and the J gene lost 4 bases, with 11 bases spanning the gap. CDR3 length equals 13 residues. The germline V gene has CDR1 SGHRS and CDR2 YFSETQ. The DNA for the CDR3 is TGCGCCAGCAGCATCGACAGGCCAGAGACCCAGTACTTC. Translated: CASSIDRPETQYF.